Listed here are 20 T cell receptor beta chains from one sample, sequenced in a study of graft-versus-host responses after intestinal transplantation. These receptors lack a known antigen. The table came from immunoSEQ multiplex PCR; TCRdb's copy has only in-frame clones and leaves some out. In the table there are about 86,000 clones, about 85% of which are singletons. The sequencing used unstimulated CD4+ T cells sorted from spleen or lymph node cells, collected before transplant. The receptor set was obtained from a human donor who was the organ donor for an intestinal transplant.

This sequence joins TRBV5-1 and TRBJ2-3; D might be TRBD2 (7 bases). The germline gives CDR1 SGHRS, CDR2 YFSETQ. Trimming removed 0 bases from V and 6 bases from J, with 14 bases in between. This CDR3 contains 15 residues. CDR3 DNA: TGCGCCAGCAGCTTGGACGCGGGGGCGGGGGATACGCAGTATTTT. It specifies CASSLDAGAGDTQYF.

The chain joins TRBV25-1 to TRBJ2-5; 12 bases agree with TRBD2. Germline-derived CDR1 and CDR2 are MGHDK and SYGVNS. V lost 6 bases, J lost 4 bases, and 6 bases stayed unmatched. The CDR3 totals 15 residues. The CDR3 loop is CASSGTSGRSETQYF. Written as DNA, the CDR3 is TGTGCCAGCAGCGGCACTAGCGGGAGGTCAGAGACCCAGTACTTC.

The chain joins TRBV4-1 to TRBJ2-1; a weak D match, TRBD2 (5 bases). The CDR3 covers 20 residues. Trimming took off 4 bases at V and 0 bases at J, with 25 bases between the two ends. CDR1 and CDR2 (germline): MGHRA, YSYEKL. The CDR3 loop is CASSPQGSGHQRSSYNEQFF. CDR3 nucleotides: TGCGCCAGCAGCCCCCAAGGGAGCGGCCACCAACGTAGCTCCTACAATGAGCAGTTCTTC.

This sequence joins TRBV28 and TRBJ2-5; 8 positions match TRBD1. The better agreement between TRBJ2-7 and the DNA end casts doubt on the J call. CDR3 size: 16 residues. Germline CDR1 is MDHEN and CDR2 is SYDVKM. For the CDR3, the DNA is TGTGCCAGCAGTTCTCCGAGGGACAGGAGGTGGGACGAGCAGTACTTC. Protein: CASSSPRDRRWDEQYF.

This chain joins TRBV28 and TRBJ1-2; 9 positions match TRBD1. Unmatched junction bases numbered 5, after V lost 4 bases and J lost 8 bases. Germline CDR1 reads MDHEN; CDR2 reads SYDVKM. The CDR3 extends over 13 amino acids. In DNA, the CDR3 is TGTGCCAGCAGTTCTCGGACAGGGGTCGGCTACACCTTC. It yields the protein CASSSRTGVGYTF.

The gene calls are TRBV5-4 and TRBJ1-1, with D perhaps TRBD1 (5 bases). The CDR3 has 14 residues. Germline CDR1 reads SGHNT; CDR2 reads YYREEE (reference sequence). Trimming took 0 bases from V and 3 from J, leaving 9 bases between them. The CDR3 is CASSLGRADTEAFF. DNA for the CDR3: TGTGCCAGCAGCTTGGGCAGGGCGGACACTGAAGCTTTCTTT.

This chain uses TRBV11-2 with TRBJ2-7; TRBD1 matches at 8 bases. V gave up 5 bases and J gave up 5 bases; unmatched junction bases: 17. Germline loops: CDR1 SGHAT, CDR2 FQNNGV. This CDR3 contains 17 residues. The CDR3, as DNA: TGTGCCAGCAGCGTGGGCAGGGGGCGGACCTTTAAGCACGAGCAGTACTTC. It specifies CASSVGRGRTFKHEQYF.

This chain links TRBV5-1 with TRBJ1-6, with 7 bases fitting TRBD1. The CDR3 runs 15 residues. Unmatched junction bases numbered 2, after V lost 0 bases and J lost 5 bases. Germline-derived CDR1 and CDR2 are SGHRS and YFSETQ. The CDR3 loop reads CASSLEQGNNSPLHF. Here the CDR3 DNA reads TGCGCCAGCAGCTTGGAACAGGGGAATAATTCACCCCTCCACTTT.

CDR3 loop: CASKPTGAGNTEAFF. CDR3 bases: TGTGCCAGCAAACCAACAGGTGCGGGAAACACTGAAGCTTTCTTT. This chain connects TRBV6-5 to TRBJ1-1, with D possibly being TRBD1 (5 bases). Trimming removed 7 bases at V and 2 bases at J, with 17 bases between. This CDR3 spans 15 amino acids. Looked up from germline, CDR1 is MNHEY and CDR2 is SVGAGI.

The CDR3 spells CASSPRTGFREKLFF. Written as DNA, the CDR3 is TGTGCCAGCTCACCACGGACAGGTTTCAGGGAAAAACTGTTTTTT. This chain links TRBV18 with TRBJ1-4; 7 bases align to TRBD1. The CDR3 runs to 15 residues. Germline V gene lookup returns CDR1 KGHSH and CDR2 LQKENI. The J segment lost 8 bases and the V segment lost 1 base, leaving 7 bases of the junction unmatched.

The chain joins TRBV5-1 to TRBJ2-7; 8 bases agree with TRBD1. Germline-derived CDR1 and CDR2 are SGHRS and YFSETQ. V lost 4 bases and J lost 5; bases outside the gene matches: 5. The CDR3 is 13 residues long. The CDR3 loop reads CASSVDRENEQYF. The DNA of the CDR3 is TGCGCCAGCAGCGTGGACAGGGAAAACGAGCAGTACTTC.

This sequence joins TRBV7-6 and TRBJ1-1; D is ambiguous. The germline CDR1 and CDR2 sequences are SGHVS and FNYEAQ. The CDR3 covers 14 residues. Trimming cost V 5 bases and J 4 bases, with 14 bases left between them. This CDR3 is CASSPRPHPTEAFF. The CDR3 DNA sequence: TGTGCCAGCAGCCCGCGCCCCCACCCCACTGAAGCTTTCTTT.

The chain is built from TRBV20-1 and TRBJ2-7; TRBD1 is a possible D gene (5 bases). CDR1 is DFQATT and CDR2 is SNEGSKA in the germline V gene (reference sequence). This CDR3 contains 11 residues. V gave up 3 bases and J gave up 7 bases, with 10 bases separating them. CDR3 sequence: CSASQGREQYF. The CDR3 DNA follows: TGCAGTGCTAGCCAGGGTAGGGAGCAGTACTTC.

CDR3 region: CASSPQGPQRNIQYF. The CDR3 coding sequence is TGTGCCAGCAGCCCACAGGGCCCCCAGAGGAACATTCAGTACTTC. The rearrangement joins TRBV14 to TRBJ2-4, with D possibly being TRBD1 (6 bases). Trimming left V 4 bases short and J 7 bases short, with 17 bases between. CDR3 size: 15 residues. Germline V gene data show CDR1 as SGHDN and CDR2 as FVKESK.

The chain uses TRBV7-3 and TRBJ2-1; 9 bases agree with TRBD2. The V gene's germline CDR1 is SGHTA and CDR2 FQGTGA. There are 14 residues in the CDR3. V was clipped by 2 bases and J by 10 bases; unmatched bases: 6. The CDR3 protein is CASSLGGGVGEQFF. CDR3 coding DNA: TGTGCCAGCAGCTTAGGCGGGGGGGTCGGGGAGCAGTTCTTC.

This clone occurred a few times. The chain uses TRBV4-3 and TRBJ2-3, with 8 nucleotides matching TRBD2. Germline trimming cut 3 bases from V and 6 bases from J; bases unmatched to any gene: 11. The CDR3 is 16 amino acids. The germline gives CDR1 LGHNA, CDR2 YSLEER. CDR3 coding DNA: TGCGCCAGCAGCCACGGCGGGAGGCCCCAAGAGGATACGCAGTATTTT. This gives the protein CASSHGGRPQEDTQYF.

This rearrangement joins TRBV7-9 to TRBJ1-2; possibly TRBD1 for D (6 bases). Between the trimmed V and J ends, which lost 5 bases and 6 bases, there was a span of 13 bases. The CDR3 length is 13 residues. Germline V gene lookup returns CDR1 SEHNR and CDR2 FQNEAQ (reference sequence). In DNA form, the CDR3 reads TGTGCCAGCAGCGTGGTGGCAGGGGATGGCTACACCTTC. Its protein is CASSVVAGDGYTF. The full variable domain, its missing parts supplied by reference TRBV7-9 and TRBJ1-2, is DTGVSQNPRHKITKRGQNVTFRCDPISEHNRLYWYRQTLGQGPEFLTYFQNEAQLEKSRLLSDRFSAERPKGSFSTLEIQRTEQGDSAMYLCASSVVAGDGYTFGSGTRLTVV.

The chain has TRBV6-1 and TRBJ2-3, with TRBD2 identical over 11 bases. CDR3 length: 14 amino acids. V shed 6 bases and J 6 bases; nucleotides not matched to a gene: 5. The germline gives CDR1 MNHNS, CDR2 SASEGT. The CDR3 spells CASSFASGGDTQYF. CDR3 DNA sequence: TGTGCCAGCAGCTTCGCTAGCGGGGGGGATACGCAGTATTTT.

The chain links TRBV5-5 to TRBJ2-3, with D possibly matching TRBD1 (6 bases). Germline CDR1 reads SGHKS; CDR2 reads YYEKEE (reference sequence). Trimming pared 3 bases from V and 6 bases from J, leaving 14 bases between. This CDR3 contains 14 residues. CDR3 loop: CASSSYRDTDTQYF. The CDR3 DNA follows: TGTGCCAGCAGCTCCTACAGGGATACGGATACGCAGTATTTT.

The V gene is TRBV29-1, the J gene TRBJ2-7; tentatively, D is TRBD1 (6 bases). V was clipped by 7 bases and J by 4 bases, with 14 bases between them. Germline CDR1 and CDR2: SQVTM and ANQGSEA. The length of the CDR3 is 12 residues. The CDR3 region is CSALARGYEQYF. CDR3 in DNA: TGCAGCGCCTTAGCCAGGGGTTACGAGCAGTACTTC.